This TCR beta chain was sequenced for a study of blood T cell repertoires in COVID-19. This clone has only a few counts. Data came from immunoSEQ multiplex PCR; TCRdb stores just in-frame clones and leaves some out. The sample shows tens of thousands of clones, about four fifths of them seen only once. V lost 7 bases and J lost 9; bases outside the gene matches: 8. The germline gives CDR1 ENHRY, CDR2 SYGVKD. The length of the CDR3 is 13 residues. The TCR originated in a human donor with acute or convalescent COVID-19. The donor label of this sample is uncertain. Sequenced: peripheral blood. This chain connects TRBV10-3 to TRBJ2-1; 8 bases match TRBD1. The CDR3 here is CAITPDREGEQFF. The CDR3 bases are TGTGCCATCACCCCGGACAGGGAAGGTGAGCAGTTCTTC.